The TCR beta chain described here comes from a study of breast tumors, draining lymph nodes, adjacent tissues. The study's findings and limits: Luminal-like breast cancer showed significantly greater tumor-nontumor repertoire similarity than basal-like breast cancer did.

Samples came from axillary lymph nodes draining the breast cancer. TCRdb reanalysed the multiplex PCR reads using MiXCR and keeps one entry per CDR3 protein. Of fewer than 150,000 distinct CDR3 sequences in the sample, 21% were seen once. The germline V and J ends were trimmed by 5 bases and 4 bases, with 7 bases remaining between them. The CDR3 extends over 12 amino acids. The germline CDR1 and CDR2 sequences are MDHEN and SYDVKM. This clonotype was detected many times. Its specificity is unknown. The receptor was isolated from a female donor with breast cancer. Some clones in this sample may be carry-over from other donors' samples. Sequences were obtained from axillary lymph node tissue. This chain uses TRBV28 with TRBJ2-3, with D unclear. The CDR3 DNA reads as TGTGCCAGCAGTGTGATGGCAGATACGCAGTATTTT. Translated: CASSVMADTQYF.